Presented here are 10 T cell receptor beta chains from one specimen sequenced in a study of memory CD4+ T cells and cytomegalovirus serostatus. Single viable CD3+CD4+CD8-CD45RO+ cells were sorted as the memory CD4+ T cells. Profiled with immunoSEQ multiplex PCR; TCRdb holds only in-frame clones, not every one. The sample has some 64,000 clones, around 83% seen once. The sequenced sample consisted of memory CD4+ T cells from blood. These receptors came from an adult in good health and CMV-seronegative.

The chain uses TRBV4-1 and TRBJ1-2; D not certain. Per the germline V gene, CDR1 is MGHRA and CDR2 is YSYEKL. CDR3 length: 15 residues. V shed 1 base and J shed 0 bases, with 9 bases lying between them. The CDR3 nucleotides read TGCGCCAGCAGCCAAGGGTCAGCAACTAACTATGGCTACACCTTC. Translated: CASSQGSATNYGYTF.

The CDR3 here is CASSPEATGVSYEQYF. CDR3 DNA sequence: TGTGCCAGCAGCCCCGAGGCAACAGGGGTTTCCTACGAGCAGTACTTC. The chain combines TRBV4-2 with TRBJ2-7; TRBD1 aligns across 7 bases. CDR3 length: 16 residues. CDR1 LGHNA and CDR2 YNFKEQ come from the germline V gene. Germline trimming cut 4 bases from V and 1 base from J; bases unmatched to any gene: 10.

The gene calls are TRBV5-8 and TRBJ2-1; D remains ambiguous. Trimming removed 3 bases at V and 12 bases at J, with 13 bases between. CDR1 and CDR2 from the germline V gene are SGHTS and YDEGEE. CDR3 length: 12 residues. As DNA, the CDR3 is TGTGCCAGCAGCTGGTACCAGATGGGGCAGTTCTTC. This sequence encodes CASSWYQMGQFF.

The chain's CDR3 is CASSIGLGLPQNTEAFF. The CDR3 DNA follows: TGTGCCAGCAGCATTGGACTGGGCCTGCCCCAGAACACTGAAGCTTTCTTT. This rearrangement joins TRBV2 to TRBJ1-1; D gene uncertain. Germline values: CDR1 SNHLY, CDR2 FYNNEI. The CDR3 has 17 amino acids. V was shortened by 6 bases and J by 1 base, with 21 bases between the two germline ends.

The chain's CDR3 is CASTRDSPRDTIYF. CDR3 coding DNA: TGCGCCAGCACCAGAGACAGCCCCAGGGACACCATATATTTT. V usage is TRBV5-1 and J usage is TRBJ1-3, with D possibly TRBD1 on 5 matching bases. Trimming left V 6 bases short and J 8 bases short, with 18 bases between. This CDR3 is 14 amino acids long. CDR1 is SGHRS, CDR2 YFSETQ, per germline.

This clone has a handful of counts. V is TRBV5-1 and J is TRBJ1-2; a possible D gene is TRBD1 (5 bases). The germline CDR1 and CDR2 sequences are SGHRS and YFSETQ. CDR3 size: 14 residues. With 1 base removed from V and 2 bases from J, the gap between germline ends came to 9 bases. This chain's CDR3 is CASSLRQLNYGYTF. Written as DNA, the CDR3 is TGCGCCAGCAGCTTGCGACAGCTCAACTATGGCTACACCTTC.

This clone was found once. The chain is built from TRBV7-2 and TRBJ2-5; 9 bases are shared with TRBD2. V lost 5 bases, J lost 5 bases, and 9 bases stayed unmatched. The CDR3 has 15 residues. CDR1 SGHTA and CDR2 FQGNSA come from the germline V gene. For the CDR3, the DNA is TGTGCCAGCAGCCCCCGAGTGGCGGGGGGGGAGACCCAGTACTTC. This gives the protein CASSPRVAGGETQYF.

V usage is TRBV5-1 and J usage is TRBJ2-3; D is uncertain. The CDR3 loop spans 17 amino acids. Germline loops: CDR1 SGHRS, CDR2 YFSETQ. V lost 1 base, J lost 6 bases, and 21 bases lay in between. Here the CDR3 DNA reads TGCGCCAGCAGCTTGCCACCCCCTGGGCAGGCCCAGGATACGCAGTATTTT. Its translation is CASSLPPPGQAQDTQYF.

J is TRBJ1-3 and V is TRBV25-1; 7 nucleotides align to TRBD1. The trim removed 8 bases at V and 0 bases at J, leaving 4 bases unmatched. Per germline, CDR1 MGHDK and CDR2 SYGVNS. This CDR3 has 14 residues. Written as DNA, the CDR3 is TGTGCCAGCGAGGACAGGACCTCTGGAAACACCATATATTTT. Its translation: CASEDRTSGNTIYF.

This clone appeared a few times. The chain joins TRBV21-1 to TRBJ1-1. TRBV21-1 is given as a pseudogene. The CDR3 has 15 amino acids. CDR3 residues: CASSIPEGGSLTAFF. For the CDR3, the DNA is TGTGCCAGCAGCATCCCTGAGGGGGGTAGCCTGACAGCTTTCTTT.